The clone carrying this TCR beta chain was seen only a few times. The data were obtained in a study of early T cells in non-severe SARS-CoV-2 infection. Individual cDNA molecules were tagged with unique molecular identifiers, the study reported. MiXCR, run by TCRdb on the 5' RACE reads, gives a single entry per CDR3 protein. In the table there are some 73,000 distinct CDR3 sequences, roughly 12% of which are singletons. The CDR3 has 11 amino acids. V was cut by 2 bases and J by 1 base, with 2 bases left in between. Germline V gene data show CDR1 as GTSNPN and CDR2 as SVGIG (reference sequence). The source of this sequence is an adult who was a healthcare worker with PCR-confirmed SARS-CoV-2 infection or an uninfected control (not recorded which). Sequenced: whole blood. The chain is built from TRBV30 and TRBJ1-2; no firm D call. The CDR3 DNA sequence: TGTGCCTGGAGTCTTAACTATGGCTACACCTTC. Translating gives CAWSLNYGYTF.